Below, 2 T cell receptor beta chains from the same sample are listed, as sequenced in a study of blood T cell repertoires in COVID-19. Only in-frame clones appear in the TCRdb table, and some are missing; sequencing was by immunoSEQ multiplex PCR. The sample lists under 250,000 clones; 65% to 85% were seen once. The material sequenced was peripheral blood. These receptors were taken from a man over 45 with active or convalescent COVID-19.

This clone was recorded a few times. V is TRBV7-9 and J is TRBJ1-1; D call uncertain. Germline lookup yields CDR1 SEHNR and CDR2 FQNEAQ (reference sequence). V lost 5 bases and J 3 bases, leaving 10 bases between the germline ends. This CDR3 is built from 13 residues. The CDR3 loop is CASSPQDYTEAFF. In DNA form, the CDR3 reads TGTGCCAGCAGCCCCCAGGATTACACTGAAGCTTTCTTT.

The chain links TRBV27 to TRBJ1-6; 7 bases align to TRBD1. The CDR3 has 16 amino acids. Germline values: CDR1 MNHEY, CDR2 SMNVEV (reference sequence). Trimming at V came to 1 base and at J to 8 bases, leaving 8 bases not matched to a gene. CDR3 amino acids: CASSLWTGTAHSPLHF. DNA of the CDR3: TGTGCCAGCAGTTTATGGACCGGGACAGCGCATTCACCCCTCCACTTT.